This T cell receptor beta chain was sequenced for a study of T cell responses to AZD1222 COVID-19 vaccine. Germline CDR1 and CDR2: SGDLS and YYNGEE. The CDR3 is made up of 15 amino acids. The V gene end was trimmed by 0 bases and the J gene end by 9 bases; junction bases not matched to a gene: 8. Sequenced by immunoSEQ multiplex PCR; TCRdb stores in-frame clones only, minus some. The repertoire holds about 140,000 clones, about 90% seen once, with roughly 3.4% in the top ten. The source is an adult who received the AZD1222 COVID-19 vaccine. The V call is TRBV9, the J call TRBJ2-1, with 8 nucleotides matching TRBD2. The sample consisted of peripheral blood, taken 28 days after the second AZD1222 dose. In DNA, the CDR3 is TGTGCCAGCAGCGTAGTTGATAGCGGGATTGGTGAGCAGTTCTTC. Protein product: CASSVVDSGIGEQFF. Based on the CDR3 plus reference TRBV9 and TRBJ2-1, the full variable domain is DSGVTQTPKHLITATGQRVTLRCSPRSGDLSVYWYQQSLDQGLQFLIQYYNGEERAKGNILERFSAQQFPDLHSELNLSSLELGDSALYFCASSVVDSGIGEQFFGPGTRLTVL.